The rows below give T cell receptor beta chains drawn from one sample of a study of T-cell reconstitution after alpha-beta-depleted transplantation in children. TCRdb re-called the PCR reads with MiXCR, one entry per CDR3 protein. This table has about 980,000 distinct CDR3 sequences, about 29% appearing once. Material: PBMCs, mostly from graft donor cells, obtained 360 days after TCRalphabeta/CD19-depleted stem cell transplant. The receptors derive from a boy under two years old who had a stem cell transplant for SCID, so the T cells may come from the graft donor. Each CDR3 is given with its conserved first and last residue. D genes are given only for firm matches. Clone size is not always given. Where it is, it says once, few, many or a class for expanded clones.

once	TRBJ2-2	-	15	TRBV10-3	CAISETYSNTGELFF	TGTGCCATCAGTGAAACTTACTCGAACACCGGGGAGCTGTTTTTT
once	TRBJ2-5	-	16	TRBV12-3/TRBV12-4	CASSLALGRGRETQYF	TGTGCCAGCAGTTTAGCGCTTGGCCGGGGAAGGGAGACCCAGTACTTC
-	TRBJ2-5	TRBD2	14	TRBV5-1	CASSQSGASETQYF	TGCGCCAGCAGCCAAAGCGGGGCATCTGAGACCCAGTACTTC
-	TRBJ2-7	-	14	TRBV6-2/TRBV6-3	CASSMGRTRYEQYF	TGTGCCAGCAGCATGGGACGAACTCGGTACGAGCAGTACTTC
-	TRBJ2-7	-	13	TRBV9	CASSEDISYEQYF	TGTGCCAGCAGCGAGGACATCTCCTACGAGCAGTACTTC
-	TRBJ1-1	TRBD1	16	TRBV6-5	CASKKGRGKTNTEAFF	TGTGCCTCAAAAAAGGGCAGGGGGAAAACGAACACTGAAGCTTTCTTT
-	TRBJ2-6	-	16	TRBV20-1	CSARTATRSGANVLTF	TGCAGTGCTAGGACGGCAACCCGCTCTGGGGCCAACGTCCTGACTTTC
few	TRBJ1-5	-	15	TRBV7-9	CASSYGSNLNQPQHF	TGTGCCAGCTCCTATGGGTCTAACCTCAATCAGCCCCAGCATTTT
-	TRBJ2-5	TRBD2	15	TRBV20-1	CSATIPGTSGETQYF	TGCAGTGCTACAATCCCCGGGACTAGCGGAGAGACCCAGTACTTC
-	TRBJ2-7	-	12	TRBV20-1	CSAKLGGYEQYF	TGCAGTGCCAAGTTAGGGGGGTACGAGCAGTACTTC
once	TRBJ2-1	-	16	TRBV18	CASSPRDHFFINEQFF	TGTGCCAGCTCACCGCGGGACCACTTTTTCATCAATGAGCAGTTCTTC
-	TRBJ2-7	-	16	TRBV12-3/TRBV12-4	CASSPWPGGNPYEQYF	TGTGCCAGCAGTCCCTGGCCCGGGGGAAACCCCTACGAGCAGTACTTC
-	TRBJ2-1	-	14	TRBV20-1	CSAPTRTTHNEQFF	TGCAGTGCTCCTACCCGGACGACACACAATGAGCAGTTCTTC
-	TRBJ1-1	-	12	TRBV12-3/TRBV12-4	CASSLAGGKAFF	TGTGCCAGCAGTTTAGCTGGAGGGAAAGCTTTCTTT
few	TRBJ2-7	TRBD2	15	TRBV20-1	CSAIRLAGVTYEQYF	TGCAGTGCCATCCGACTAGCGGGGGTTACCTACGAGCAGTACTTC
-	TRBJ2-1	-	14	TRBV6-5	CASSYAQSVNEQFF	TGTGCCAGCAGTTACGCACAAAGTGTCAATGAGCAGTTCTTC
few	TRBJ2-7	-	16	TRBV18	CASSLVLGLSSYEQYF	TGTGCCAGCTCACTAGTACTGGGGCTGAGCTCCTACGAGCAGTACTTC
-	TRBJ2-3	-	17	TRBV4-1	CASSPRIGRDLTDTQYF	TGCGCCAGCAGCCCCCGGATAGGCAGGGACCTCACAGATACGCAGTATTTT
-	TRBJ2-3	TRBD2	20	TRBV4-1	CASSQDMMGRTSGSIDTQYF	TGCGCCAGCAGCCAAGATATGATGGGTAGGACTAGCGGCTCTATAGATACGCAGTATTTT
-	TRBJ2-1	TRBD2	14	TRBV2	CASSDKRGGNEQFF	TGTGCCAGCAGTGACAAGCGGGGTGGGAATGAGCAGTTCTTC
-	TRBJ2-1	-	16	TRBV24-1	CATSDSASSTYNEQFF	TGTGCCACCAGTGATTCGGCTTCGAGTACCTACAATGAGCAGTTCTTC
-	TRBJ2-7	TRBD2	17	TRBV4-2	CASSQDASGGVQYEQYF	TGTGCCAGCAGCCAAGATGCTAGCGGGGGGGTCCAGTACGAGCAGTACTTC
few	TRBJ2-7	TRBD2	15	TRBV20-1	CSASLTSGGPYEQYF	TGCAGTGCTAGCTTGACTAGCGGGGGGCCCTACGAGCAGTACTTC
once	TRBJ2-1	TRBD2	19	TRBV2	CASSPPGTLAGTVYNEQFF	TGTGCCAGCAGTCCCCCGGGTACCCTAGCGGGGACCGTCTACAATGAGCAGTTCTTC
few	TRBJ2-7	TRBD1	15	TRBV7-9	CASSLLSQGVNEQYF	TGTGCCAGCAGCTTACTTTCACAGGGGGTTAACGAGCAGTACTTC
-	TRBJ2-7	TRBD2	14	TRBV5-1	CASSPSSGTYEQYF	TGCGCCAGCAGCCCCTCTAGCGGGACCTACGAGCAGTACTTC
-	TRBJ2-1	TRBD2	16	TRBV7-2	CASSLRGEGADNEQFF	TGTGCCAGCAGCTTACGCGGGGAGGGCGCGGACAATGAGCAGTTCTTC
-	TRBJ2-7	TRBD2	15	TRBV27	CASSPQLARKAEQYF	TGTGCCAGCAGTCCCCAACTAGCGAGGAAGGCCGAGCAGTACTTC
many	TRBJ2-1	-	15	TRBV3-1	CASSPKGRLNNEQFF	TGTGCCAGCAGCCCTAAGGGGCGCTTGAACAATGAGCAGTTCTTC